This T cell receptor (beta chain) was captured by sequencing in a study of T cells after yellow fever vaccination. Study-wide findings and caveats: Subsequent to the booster, the majority of primary-vaccination clones reappeared (around 96% CD4, about 90% CD8).

TCRdb itself ran the 5' RACE reads through MiXCR, one entry per CDR3 protein. The sample contains 300,000 to 450,000 distinct CDR3 sequences, 6.2% of which appear only once. Germline lookup yields CDR1 SGHNT and CDR2 YENEEA. Trimming left V 0 bases short and J 4 bases short, with 10 bases between. The CDR3 is 15 residues long. At least ten counts were recorded for this clonotype. Its antigen is unknown. This sample comprised PBMCs, obtained 5 days after the yellow fever booster vaccination. V gene TRBV11-3 combines with J gene TRBJ2-1; D is unresolved. This clonotype was obtained from a man aged 25 to 40 who received the YFV17D yellow fever vaccine. CDR3 coding DNA: TGTGCCAGCAGCTTAGATAGAGTTGGGTACAATGAGCAGTTCTTC. As protein: CASSLDRVGYNEQFF.